What follows is one T cell receptor beta chain and its context. The data are from a study of control samples from healthy donors and cancer patients. This CDR3 comprises 15 residues. Germline loops: CDR1 KGHSH, CDR2 LQKENI. Between the trimmed V and J ends, which lost 0 bases and 5 bases, there was a span of 13 bases. The protocol was immunoSEQ multiplex PCR, while the TCRdb copy is restricted to in-frame clones and leaves out a portion. The sample has around 150,000 clones; about 90% are singletons. This TCR derives from a young man in good health. The chain recombines TRBV18 with TRBJ1-2; D perhaps matches TRBD1 (5 bases). Source material: blood. The CDR3 sequence: CASSPPRGSGYGYTF. CDR3 bases: TGTGCCAGCTCACCACCGAGGGGCTCCGGGTATGGCTACACCTTC.